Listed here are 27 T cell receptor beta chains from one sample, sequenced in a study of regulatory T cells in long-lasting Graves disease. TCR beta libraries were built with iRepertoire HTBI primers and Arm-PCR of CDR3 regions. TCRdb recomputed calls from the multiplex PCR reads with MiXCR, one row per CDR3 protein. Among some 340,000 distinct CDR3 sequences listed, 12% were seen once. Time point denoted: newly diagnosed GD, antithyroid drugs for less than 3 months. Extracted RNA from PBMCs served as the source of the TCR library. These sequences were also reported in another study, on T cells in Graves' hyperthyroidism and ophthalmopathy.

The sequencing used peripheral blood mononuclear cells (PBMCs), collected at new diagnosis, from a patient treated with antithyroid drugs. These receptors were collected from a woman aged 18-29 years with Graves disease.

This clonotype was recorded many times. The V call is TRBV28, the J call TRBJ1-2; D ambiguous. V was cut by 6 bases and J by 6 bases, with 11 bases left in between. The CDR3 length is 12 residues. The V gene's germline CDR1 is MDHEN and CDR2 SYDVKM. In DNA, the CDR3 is TGTGCCAGCAGGCTGGATGTCCATGGCTACACCTTC. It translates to CASRLDVHGYTF.

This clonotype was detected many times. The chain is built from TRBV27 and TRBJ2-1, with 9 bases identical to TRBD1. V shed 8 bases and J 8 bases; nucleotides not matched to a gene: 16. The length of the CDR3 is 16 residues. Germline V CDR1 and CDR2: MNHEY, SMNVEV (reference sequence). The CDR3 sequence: CASSLFGDRELYEQFF. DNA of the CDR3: TGTGCCAGCTCCCTGTTCGGGGACAGGGAATTGTATGAGCAGTTCTTC.

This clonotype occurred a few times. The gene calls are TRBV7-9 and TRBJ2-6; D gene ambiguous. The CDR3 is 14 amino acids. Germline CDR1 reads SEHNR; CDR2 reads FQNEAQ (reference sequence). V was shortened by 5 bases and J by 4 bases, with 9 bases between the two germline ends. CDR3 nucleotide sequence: TGTGCCAGCAGCCGAGTCGGGGGGGCCAACGTCCTGACTTTC. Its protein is CASSRVGGANVLTF. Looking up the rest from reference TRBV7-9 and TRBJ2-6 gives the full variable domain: DTGVSQNPRHKITKRGQNVTFRCDPISEHNRLYWYRQTLGQGPEFLTYFQNEAQLEKSRLLSDRFSAERPKGSFSTLEIQRTEQGDSAMYLCASSRVGGANVLTFGAGSRLTVL.

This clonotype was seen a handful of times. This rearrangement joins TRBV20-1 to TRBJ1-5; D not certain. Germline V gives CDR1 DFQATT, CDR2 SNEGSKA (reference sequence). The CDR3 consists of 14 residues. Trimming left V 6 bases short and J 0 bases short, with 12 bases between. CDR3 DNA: TGCAGTGCCAGGCGACGGAATAGCAATCAGCCCCAGCATTTT. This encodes CSARRRNSNQPQHF.

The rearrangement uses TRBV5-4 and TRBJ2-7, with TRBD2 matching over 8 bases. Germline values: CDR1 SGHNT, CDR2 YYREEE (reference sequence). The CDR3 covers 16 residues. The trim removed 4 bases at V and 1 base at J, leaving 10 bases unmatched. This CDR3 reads CASSPFPSGGSYEQYF. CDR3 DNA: TGTGCCAGCAGCCCATTTCCTTCGGGGGGGTCCTACGAGCAGTACTTC.

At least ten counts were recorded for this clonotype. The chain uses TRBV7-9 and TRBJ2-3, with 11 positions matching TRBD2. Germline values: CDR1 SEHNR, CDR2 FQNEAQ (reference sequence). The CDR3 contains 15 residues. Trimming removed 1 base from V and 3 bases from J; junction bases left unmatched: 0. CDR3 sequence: CASSLGLAGTDTQYF. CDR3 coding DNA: TGTGCCAGCAGCTTAGGACTAGCGGGAACAGATACGCAGTATTTT.

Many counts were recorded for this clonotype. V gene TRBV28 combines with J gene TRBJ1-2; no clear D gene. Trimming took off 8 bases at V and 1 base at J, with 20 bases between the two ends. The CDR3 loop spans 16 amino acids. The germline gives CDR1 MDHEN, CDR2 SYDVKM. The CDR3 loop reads CASSPGTGGLNYGYTF. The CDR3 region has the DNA TGTGCCAGCTCTCCCGGTACGGGAGGACTTAACTATGGCTACACCTTC.

This CDR3 is CSARGNIQTNYGYTF. Here the CDR3 DNA reads TGCAGTGCTAGAGGAAATATACAGACTAACTATGGCTACACCTTC. The rearrangement joins TRBV20-1 to TRBJ1-2; D gene uncertain. The CDR3 length is 15 residues. The germline V gene encodes CDR1 DFQATT and CDR2 SNEGSKA (reference sequence). Trimming removed 1 base at V and 0 bases at J, with 12 bases between.

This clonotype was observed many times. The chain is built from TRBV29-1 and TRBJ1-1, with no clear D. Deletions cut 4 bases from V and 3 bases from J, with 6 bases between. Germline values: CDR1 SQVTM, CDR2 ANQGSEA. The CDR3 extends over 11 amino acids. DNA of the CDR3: TGCAGCGTTGCTCCGGACACTGAAGCTTTCTTT. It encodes CSVAPDTEAFF.

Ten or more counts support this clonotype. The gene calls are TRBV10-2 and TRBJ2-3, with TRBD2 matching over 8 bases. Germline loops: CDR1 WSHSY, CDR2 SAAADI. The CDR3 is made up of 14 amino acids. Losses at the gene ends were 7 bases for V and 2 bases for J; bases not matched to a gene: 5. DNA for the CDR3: TGCGCCAGCACAAGCGGGAGTCTCACAGATACGCAGTATTTT. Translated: CASTSGSLTDTQYF.

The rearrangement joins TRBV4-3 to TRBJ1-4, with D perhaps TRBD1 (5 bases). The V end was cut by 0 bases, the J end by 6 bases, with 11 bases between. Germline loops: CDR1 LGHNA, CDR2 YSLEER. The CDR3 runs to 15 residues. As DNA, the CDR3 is TGCGCCAGCAGCCAAGATTGGGGCAGGGATGAAAAACTGTTTTTT. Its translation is CASSQDWGRDEKLFF.

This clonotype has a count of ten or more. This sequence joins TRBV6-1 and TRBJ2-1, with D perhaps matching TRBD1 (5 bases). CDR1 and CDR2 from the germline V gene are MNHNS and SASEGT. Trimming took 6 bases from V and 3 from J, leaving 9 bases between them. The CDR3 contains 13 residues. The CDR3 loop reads CASRKGIYNEQFF. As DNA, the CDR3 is TGTGCCAGCAGGAAGGGGATCTACAATGAGCAGTTCTTC.

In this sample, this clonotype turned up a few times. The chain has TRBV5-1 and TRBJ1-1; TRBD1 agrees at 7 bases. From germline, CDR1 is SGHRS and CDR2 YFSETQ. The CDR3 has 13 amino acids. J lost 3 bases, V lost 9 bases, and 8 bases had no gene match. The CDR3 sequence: CATRTGRDTEAFF. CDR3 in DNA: TGCGCCACCCGGACAGGAAGGGACACTGAAGCTTTCTTT. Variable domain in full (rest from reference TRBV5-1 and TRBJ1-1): KAGVTQTPRYLIKTRGQQVTLSCSPISGHRSVSWYQQTPGQGLQFLFEYFSETQRNKGNFPGRFSGRQFSNSRSEMNVSTLELGDSALYLCATRTGRDTEAFFGQGTRLTVV.

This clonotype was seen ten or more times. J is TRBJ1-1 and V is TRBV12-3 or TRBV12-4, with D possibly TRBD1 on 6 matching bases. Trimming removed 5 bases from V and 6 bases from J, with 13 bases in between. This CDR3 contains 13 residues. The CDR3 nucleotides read TGTGCCAGCAGTCAAAACAGGGAAGCTGAAGCTTTCTTT. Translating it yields CASSQNREAEAFF.

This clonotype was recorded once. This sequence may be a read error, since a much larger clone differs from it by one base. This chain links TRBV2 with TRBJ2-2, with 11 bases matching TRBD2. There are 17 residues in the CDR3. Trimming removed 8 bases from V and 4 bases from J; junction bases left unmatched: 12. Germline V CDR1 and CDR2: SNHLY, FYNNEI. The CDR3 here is CASAPLLAGGPTGELFF. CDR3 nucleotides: TGTGCCAGCGCTCCGCTATTAGCGGGGGGGCCCACCGGGGAGCTGTTTTTT.

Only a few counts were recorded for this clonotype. The CDR3 DNA is TGCAGCGTTGAACAGGGGATGGAAGGGAGCTCCTACAATGAGCAGTTCTTC. This codes for CSVEQGMEGSSYNEQFF. The genes are TRBV29-1 and TRBJ2-1; tentative D call: TRBD1 (6 bases). Germline V CDR1 and CDR2: SQVTM, ANQGSEA. This CDR3 comprises 17 residues. V was pared by 2 bases and J by 0 bases, with 17 bases between.

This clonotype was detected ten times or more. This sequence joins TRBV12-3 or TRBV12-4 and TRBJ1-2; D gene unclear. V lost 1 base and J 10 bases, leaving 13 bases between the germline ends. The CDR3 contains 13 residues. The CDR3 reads CASSLGYHGDYTF. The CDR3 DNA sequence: TGTGCCAGCAGTTTAGGATATCATGGTGACTACACCTTC.

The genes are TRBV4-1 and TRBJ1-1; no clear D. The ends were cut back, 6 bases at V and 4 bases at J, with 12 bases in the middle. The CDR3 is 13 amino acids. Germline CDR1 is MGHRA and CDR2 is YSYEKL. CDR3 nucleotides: TGCGCCAGCAGTCGGACCTTATCCACTGAAGCTTTCTTT. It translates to CASSRTLSTEAFF.

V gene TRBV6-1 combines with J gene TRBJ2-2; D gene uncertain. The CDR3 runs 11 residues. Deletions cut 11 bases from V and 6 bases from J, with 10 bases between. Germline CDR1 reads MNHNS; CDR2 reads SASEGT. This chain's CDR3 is CAGTWSGELFF. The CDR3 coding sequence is TGTGCCGGTACGTGGTCCGGGGAGCTGTTTTTT.

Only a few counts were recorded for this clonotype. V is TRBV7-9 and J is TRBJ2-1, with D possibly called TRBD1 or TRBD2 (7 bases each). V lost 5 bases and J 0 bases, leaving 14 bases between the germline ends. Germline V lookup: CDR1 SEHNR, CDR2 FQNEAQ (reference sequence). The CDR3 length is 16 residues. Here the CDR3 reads CASSTTGTISYNEQFF. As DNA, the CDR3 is TGTGCCAGCAGCACGACAGGGACTATCTCCTACAATGAGCAGTTCTTC.

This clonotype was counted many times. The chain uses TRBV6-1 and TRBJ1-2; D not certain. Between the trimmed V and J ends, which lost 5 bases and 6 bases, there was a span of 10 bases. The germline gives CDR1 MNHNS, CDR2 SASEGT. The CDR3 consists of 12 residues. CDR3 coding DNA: TGTGCCAGCAGTATCGGAGTGGATGGCTACACCTTC. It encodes CASSIGVDGYTF.

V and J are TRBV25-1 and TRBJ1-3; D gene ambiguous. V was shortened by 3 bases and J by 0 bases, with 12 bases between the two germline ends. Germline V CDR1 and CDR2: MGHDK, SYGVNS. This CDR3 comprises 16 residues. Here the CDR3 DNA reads TGTGCCAGCAGTGAGGGATACCTATTCTCTGGAAACACCATATATTTT. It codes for CASSEGYLFSGNTIYF.

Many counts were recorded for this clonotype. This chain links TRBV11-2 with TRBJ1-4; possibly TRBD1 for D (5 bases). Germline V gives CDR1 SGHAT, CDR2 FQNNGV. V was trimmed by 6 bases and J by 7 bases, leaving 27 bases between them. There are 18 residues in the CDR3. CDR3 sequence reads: CASSYPRGSAQIGEKLFF. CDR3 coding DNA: TGTGCCAGCAGTTATCCTCGGGGCAGTGCCCAGATAGGTGAAAAACTGTTTTTT.

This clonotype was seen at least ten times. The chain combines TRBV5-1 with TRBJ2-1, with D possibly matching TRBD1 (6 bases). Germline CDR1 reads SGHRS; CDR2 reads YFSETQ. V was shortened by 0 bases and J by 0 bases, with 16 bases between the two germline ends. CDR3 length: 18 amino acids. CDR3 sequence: CASSLGQAYLSSYNEQFF. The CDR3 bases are TGCGCCAGCAGCTTGGGACAGGCTTACTTGAGCTCCTACAATGAGCAGTTCTTC.

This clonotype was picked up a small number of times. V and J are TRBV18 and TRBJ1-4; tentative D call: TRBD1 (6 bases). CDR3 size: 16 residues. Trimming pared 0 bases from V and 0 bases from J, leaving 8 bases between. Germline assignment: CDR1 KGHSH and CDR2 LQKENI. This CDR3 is CASSPPGGTTNEKLFF. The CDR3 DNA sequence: TGTGCCAGCTCACCACCCGGGGGCACAACTAATGAAAAACTGTTTTTT.

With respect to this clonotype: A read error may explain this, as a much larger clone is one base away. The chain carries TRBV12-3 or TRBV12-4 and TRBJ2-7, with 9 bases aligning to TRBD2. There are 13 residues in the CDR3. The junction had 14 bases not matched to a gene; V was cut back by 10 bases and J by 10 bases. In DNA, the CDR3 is TGTGCCATCAGGATTAGCGGGAGAACTGAACAGTACTTC. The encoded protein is CAIRISGRTEQYF.

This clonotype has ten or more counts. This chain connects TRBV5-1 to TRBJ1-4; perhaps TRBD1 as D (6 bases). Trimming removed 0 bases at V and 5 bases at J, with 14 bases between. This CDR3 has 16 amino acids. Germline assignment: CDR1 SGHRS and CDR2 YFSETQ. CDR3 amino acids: CASSLGWGGLNEKLFF. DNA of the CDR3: TGCGCCAGCAGCTTGGGCTGGGGGGGCCTGAATGAAAAACTGTTTTTT.